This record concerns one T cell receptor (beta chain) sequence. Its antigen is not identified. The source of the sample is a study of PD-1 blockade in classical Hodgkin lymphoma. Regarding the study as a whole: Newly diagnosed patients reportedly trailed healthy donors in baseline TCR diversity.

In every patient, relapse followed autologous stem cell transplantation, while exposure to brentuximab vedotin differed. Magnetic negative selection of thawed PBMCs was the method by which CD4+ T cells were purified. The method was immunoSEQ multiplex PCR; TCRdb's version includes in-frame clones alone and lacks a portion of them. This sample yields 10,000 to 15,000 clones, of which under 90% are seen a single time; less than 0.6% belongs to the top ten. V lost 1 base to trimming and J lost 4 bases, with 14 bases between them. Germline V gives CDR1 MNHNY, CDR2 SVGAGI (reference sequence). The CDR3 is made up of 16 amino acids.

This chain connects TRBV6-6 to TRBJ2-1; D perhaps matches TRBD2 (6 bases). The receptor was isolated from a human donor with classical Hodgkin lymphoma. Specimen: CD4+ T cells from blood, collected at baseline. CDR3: CASSYWRGRGYNEQFF. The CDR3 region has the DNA TGTGCCAGCAGTTACTGGCGGGGTCGGGGATACAATGAGCAGTTCTTC.